This TCR beta chain emerged from a study of T cells expressing NK-cell markers (dated by TCRdb to the early 2020s). Notes on the research overall: Under 10 donors provided sorted CD3+CD56+NKG2C+, CD3+CD56+NKG2C- and CD3+CD56-NKG2C+ T-cell subsets, whose TCR beta-chain repertoires were profiled. Seven of the eight sequenced donors were HCMV-seropositive and one was HCMV-seronegative. Randomly selected healthy volunteers, three men and five women, were used as the eight sequenced donors. Illumina HiSeq 2000/2500, MiSeq or NextSeq was used to sequence libraries as 2 x 150 bp reads.

CDR1 DFQATT and CDR2 SNEGSKA are derived from the germline V gene (reference sequence). The CDR3 goes from the cysteine to the phenylalanine over 13 residues. Only the protein is available. The sequencing machine was an Illumina HiSeq 2000. TCR beta cDNA libraries were made by 5'RACE template switching that added a universal primer site and unique molecular identifiers. cDNA synthesis was primed from the TCR beta constant segment, followed by two successive PCR amplification steps. Regarding the original processing steps: Reads were demultiplexed and grouped by UMI with MIGEC, and clonotypes were assembled and quantified with MiTCR. To remove erroneous sequences, TCR cDNA sequences were retained only when supported by two or more reads. The tcR package was used for downstream repertoire analysis, and clonotypes were matched across fractions by CDR3 nucleotide sequence plus V segment. VDJmatch was used to annotate antigen specificity against VDJdb, with one amino acid substitution in CDR3 permitted. Each CDR3 protein sequence appears as one entry after TCRdb reprocessed the reads, and no DNA is included. In this record, the V and J calls reflect TCRdb's handling and not the investigators' own analysis. This sample's listing comprises roughly 160,000 distinct CDR3 sequences. Around 20% of the sample rests with the top ten.

General conclusions and limits of the study: In over five donors, the dominant CD3+CD56+NKG2C+ clonotypes were found to rank among the top 10 CD8+ clonotypes and to make up about 1.0-8% of CD8+ T cells. Those dominant clonotypes were again the most abundant among CD3+CD56-NKG2C+ cells in a few donors, at 28.3-60.1%. Whether the expanded NKG2C-expressing T cell clones were specific for HCMV antigens was left unclear.

A commercial ELISA kit detecting HCMV-specific IgG in serum was used to determine HCMV serostatus. Peripheral blood mononuclear cells were isolated from blood by Ficoll density gradient centrifugation. In the case of this clonotype: The antigen it binds to is not known.

Sequenced: blood T cells: a sorted CD56 or NKG2C T cell subset, CD4+ or CD8+ T cells, or bulk PBMC T cells (not recorded which). The source is a woman aged 18-70 years in good health. The rearranged segments are TRBV20-1 and TRBJ2-7; as DNA is missing, the TRBD2 call by TCRdb cannot be tested. The CDR3 amino acid sequence is: CSAPGTTTYEQYF.